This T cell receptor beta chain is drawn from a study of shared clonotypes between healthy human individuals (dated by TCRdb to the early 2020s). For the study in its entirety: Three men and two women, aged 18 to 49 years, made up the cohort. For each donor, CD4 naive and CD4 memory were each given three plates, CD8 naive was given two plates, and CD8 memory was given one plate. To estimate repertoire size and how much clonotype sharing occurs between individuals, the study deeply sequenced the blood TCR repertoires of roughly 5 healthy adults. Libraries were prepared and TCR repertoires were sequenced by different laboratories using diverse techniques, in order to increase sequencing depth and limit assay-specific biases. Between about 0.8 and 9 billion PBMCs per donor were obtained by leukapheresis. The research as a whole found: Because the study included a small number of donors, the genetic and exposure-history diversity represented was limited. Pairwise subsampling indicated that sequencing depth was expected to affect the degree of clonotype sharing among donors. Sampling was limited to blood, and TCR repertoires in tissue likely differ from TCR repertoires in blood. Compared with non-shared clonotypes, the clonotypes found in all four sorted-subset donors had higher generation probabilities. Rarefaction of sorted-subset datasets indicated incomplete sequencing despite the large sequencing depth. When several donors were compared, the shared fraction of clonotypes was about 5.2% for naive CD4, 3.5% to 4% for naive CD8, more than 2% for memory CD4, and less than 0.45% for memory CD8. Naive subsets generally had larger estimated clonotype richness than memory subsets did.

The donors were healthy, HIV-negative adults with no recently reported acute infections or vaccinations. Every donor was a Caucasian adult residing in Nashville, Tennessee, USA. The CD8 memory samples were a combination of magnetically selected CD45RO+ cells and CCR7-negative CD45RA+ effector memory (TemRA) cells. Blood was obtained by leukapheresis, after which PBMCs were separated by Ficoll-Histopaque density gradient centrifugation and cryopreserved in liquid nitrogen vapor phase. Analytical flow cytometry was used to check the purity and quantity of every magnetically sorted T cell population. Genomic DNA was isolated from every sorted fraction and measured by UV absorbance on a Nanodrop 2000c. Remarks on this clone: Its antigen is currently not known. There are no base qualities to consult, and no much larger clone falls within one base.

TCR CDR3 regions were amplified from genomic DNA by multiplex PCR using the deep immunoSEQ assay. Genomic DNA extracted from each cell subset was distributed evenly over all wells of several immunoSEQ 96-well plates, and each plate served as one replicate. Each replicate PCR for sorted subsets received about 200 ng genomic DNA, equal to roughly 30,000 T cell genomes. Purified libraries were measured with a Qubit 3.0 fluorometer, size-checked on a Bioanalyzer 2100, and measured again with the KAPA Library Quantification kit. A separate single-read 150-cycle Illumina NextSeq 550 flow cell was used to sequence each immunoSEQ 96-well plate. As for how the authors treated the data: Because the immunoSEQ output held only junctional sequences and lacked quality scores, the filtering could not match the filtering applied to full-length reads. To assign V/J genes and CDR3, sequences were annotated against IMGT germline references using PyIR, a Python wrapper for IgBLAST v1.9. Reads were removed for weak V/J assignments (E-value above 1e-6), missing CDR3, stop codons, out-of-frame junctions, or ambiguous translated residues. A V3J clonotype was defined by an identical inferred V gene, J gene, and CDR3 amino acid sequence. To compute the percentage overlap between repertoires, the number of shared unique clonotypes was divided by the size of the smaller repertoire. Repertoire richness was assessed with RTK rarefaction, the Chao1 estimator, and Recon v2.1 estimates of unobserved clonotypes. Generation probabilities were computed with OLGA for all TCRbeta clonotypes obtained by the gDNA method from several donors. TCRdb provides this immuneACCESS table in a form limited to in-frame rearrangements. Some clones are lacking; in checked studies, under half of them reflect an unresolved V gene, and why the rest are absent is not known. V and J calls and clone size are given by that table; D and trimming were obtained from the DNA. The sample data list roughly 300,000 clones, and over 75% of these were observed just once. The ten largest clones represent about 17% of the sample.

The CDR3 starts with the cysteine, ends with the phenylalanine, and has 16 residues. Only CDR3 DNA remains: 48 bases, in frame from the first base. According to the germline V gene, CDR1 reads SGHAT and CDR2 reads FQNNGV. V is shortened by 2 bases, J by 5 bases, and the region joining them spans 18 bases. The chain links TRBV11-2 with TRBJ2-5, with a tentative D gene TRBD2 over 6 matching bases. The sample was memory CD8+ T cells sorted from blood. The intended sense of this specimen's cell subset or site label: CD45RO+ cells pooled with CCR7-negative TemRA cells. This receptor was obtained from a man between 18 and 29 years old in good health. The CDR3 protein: CASSLNVGGWVETQYF. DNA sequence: TGTGCCAGCAGCTTAAATGTGGGGGGTTGGGTGGAGACCCAGTACTTC.